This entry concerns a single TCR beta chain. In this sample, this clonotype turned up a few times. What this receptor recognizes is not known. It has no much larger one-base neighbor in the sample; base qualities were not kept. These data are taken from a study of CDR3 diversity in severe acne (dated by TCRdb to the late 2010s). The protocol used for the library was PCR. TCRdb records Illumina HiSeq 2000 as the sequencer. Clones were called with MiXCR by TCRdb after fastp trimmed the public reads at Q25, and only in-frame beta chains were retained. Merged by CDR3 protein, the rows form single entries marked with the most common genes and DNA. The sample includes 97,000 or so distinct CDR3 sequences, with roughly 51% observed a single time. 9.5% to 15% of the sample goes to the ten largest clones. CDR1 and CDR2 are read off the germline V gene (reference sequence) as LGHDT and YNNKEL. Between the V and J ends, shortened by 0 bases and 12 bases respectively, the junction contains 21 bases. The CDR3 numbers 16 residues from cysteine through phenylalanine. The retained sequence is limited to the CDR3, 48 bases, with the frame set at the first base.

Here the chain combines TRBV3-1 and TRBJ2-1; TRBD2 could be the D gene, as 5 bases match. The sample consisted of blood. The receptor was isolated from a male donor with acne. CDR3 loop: CASSQDTDFNTDTQFF. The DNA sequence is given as TGTGCCAGCAGCCAAGATACGGACTTTAACACAGATACGCAGTTCTTC.